A single sample is the source of the 30 T cell receptor beta chains below, sequenced in a study of T-cell reconstitution after alpha-beta-depleted transplantation in children. As it was prepared, the TCRbeta library received unique molecular identifiers. MiXCR, applied by TCRdb to the PCR reads, yields one record per CDR3 protein. Of 400,000 to 500,000 distinct CDR3 sequences in the sample, 11% are singletons; the top ten hold 4.5% to 6.5%. The sequencing here drew on PBMCs from the stem cell graft donor, taken from the stem cell graft. The receptors here all came from a human donor who donated a stem cell graft to a child with acute myeloid leukemia.

The V call is TRBV30, the J call TRBJ2-4, with D perhaps given as TRBD1 or TRBD2 (5 bases each). Germline lookup yields CDR1 GTSNPN and CDR2 SVGIG (reference sequence). The CDR3 contains 14 residues. Trimming took off 1 base at V and 5 bases at J, with 12 bases between the two ends. The CDR3 nucleotides read TGTGCCTGGAGTGGTGGGACGCTAGAAAACATTCAGTACTTC. Residues: CAWSGGTLENIQYF.

This clonotype has ten or more counts. The V gene is TRBV5-1, the J gene TRBJ2-7, with D possibly matching TRBD1 (6 bases). V was cut by 4 bases and J by 6 bases, with 14 bases left in between. The CDR3 totals 13 residues. Looked up from germline, CDR1 is SGHRS and CDR2 is YFSETQ. DNA for the CDR3: TGCGCCAGCAGCCCACTTACAGGGCGCGAGCAGTACTTC. Translating gives CASSPLTGREQYF. The variable domain in full, completed from reference TRBV5-1 and TRBJ2-7, reads KAGVTQTPRYLIKTRGQQVTLSCSPISGHRSVSWYQQTPGQGLQFLFEYFSETQRNKGNFPGRFSGRQFSNSRSEMNVSTLELGDSALYLCASSPLTGREQYFGPGTRLTVT.

This clonotype was seen only a few times. The chain recombines TRBV15 with TRBJ2-3; D is ambiguous. Germline V gene sequence: CDR1 LNHNV, CDR2 YYDKDF (reference sequence). The CDR3 spans 13 residues. Trimming pared 2 bases from V and 4 bases from J, leaving 7 bases between. CDR3 coding DNA: TGTGCCACCAGCAGACAAAGCCCAGATACGCAGTATTTT. Translating gives CATSRQSPDTQYF.

The gene calls are TRBV5-1 and TRBJ1-5; a possible D gene is TRBD1 (5 bases). Germline V CDR1 and CDR2: SGHRS, YFSETQ. The V end lost 4 bases, the J end lost 4 bases, and 12 bases lay between the germline ends. The CDR3 sequence is 14 residues long. DNA of the CDR3: TGCGCCAGCAGCACAGGAGTCGGAAATCAGCCCCAGCATTTT. Encoded protein: CASSTGVGNQPQHF. Combining the CDR3 with reference TRBV5-1 and TRBJ1-5 gives the whole variable domain KAGVTQTPRYLIKTRGQQVTLSCSPISGHRSVSWYQQTPGQGLQFLFEYFSETQRNKGNFPGRFSGRQFSNSRSEMNVSTLELGDSALYLCASSTGVGNQPQHFGDGTRLSIL.

A few counts support this clonotype. This chain uses TRBV7-2 with TRBJ2-3; 9 nucleotides align to TRBD2. Trimming removed 4 bases from V and 3 bases from J; junction bases left unmatched: 5. Germline lookup yields CDR1 SGHTA and CDR2 FQGNSA. The CDR3 has 15 residues. The CDR3 DNA reads as TGTGCCAGCAGCTCGCCGGGACTAGCTACAGATACGCAGTATTTT. Translation gives CASSSPGLATDTQYF.

This clonotype was counted between two and nine times. V gene TRBV5-5 combines with J gene TRBJ1-4; no firm D call. Deletions cut 5 bases from V and 6 bases from J, with 5 bases between. The CDR3 contains 11 residues. CDR1 SGHKS and CDR2 YYEKEE come from the germline V gene (reference sequence). The CDR3 reads CASSTDEKLFF. CDR3 DNA: TGTGCCAGCAGTACAGATGAAAAACTGTTTTTT.

This clonotype was observed a handful of times. The chain carries TRBV20-1 and TRBJ1-4; no reliable D call. Germline V gene data show CDR1 as DFQATT and CDR2 as SNEGSKA (reference sequence). The CDR3 is 13 residues long. The V end lost 4 bases, the J end lost 4 bases, and 10 bases lay between the germline ends. The CDR3 here is CSATGIGNEKLFF. The CDR3, as DNA: TGCAGTGCTACGGGGATAGGTAATGAAAAACTGTTTTTT.

There are many counts of this clonotype. V gene TRBV2 combines with J gene TRBJ1-3; D is possibly TRBD1 (5 bases). V dropped 5 bases and J dropped 0 bases, with 14 bases sitting between them. The CDR3 is 16 residues long. The germline CDR1 and CDR2 sequences are SNHLY and FYNNEI. DNA for the CDR3: TGTGCCAGCAGTTACCTTGGGGGTAGCTCTGGAAACACCATATATTTT. It codes for CASSYLGGSSGNTIYF. Full variable domain (rest looked up from reference TRBV2 and TRBJ1-3): EPEVTQTPSHQVTQMGQEVILRCVPISNHLYFYWYRQILGQKVEFLVSFYNNEISEKSEIFDDQFSVERPDGSNFTLKIRSTKLEDSAMYFCASSYLGGSSGNTIYFGEGSWLTVV.

In its sample, this clonotype was seen a few times. The chain links TRBV7-2 to TRBJ2-5; TRBD1 might be the D (5 bases). The germline V gene has CDR1 SGHTA and CDR2 FQGNSA. Trimming left V 1 base short and J 0 bases short, with 15 bases between. The CDR3 runs 17 residues. The CDR3 here is CASSLVFPQVYQETQYF. The CDR3 DNA reads as TGTGCCAGCAGCTTAGTATTCCCACAGGTTTACCAAGAGACCCAGTACTTC.

V gene TRBV6-5 combines with J gene TRBJ2-1; D may correspond to TRBD1 or TRBD2 (6 bases each). With 4 bases removed from V and 2 bases from J, the gap between germline ends came to 12 bases. The CDR3 runs to 15 residues. The germline gives CDR1 MNHEY, CDR2 SVGAGI. Here the CDR3 DNA reads TGTGCCAGCAGTTCTCGGGGGCTAACCTACAATGAGCAGTTCTTC. Translation gives CASSSRGLTYNEQFF.

This clonotype was counted a few times. The chain combines TRBV20-1 with TRBJ1-5; D call uncertain. Trimming shortened V by 7 bases and J by 4 bases, and 11 bases separated the two germline ends. Germline loops: CDR1 DFQATT, CDR2 SNEGSKA (reference sequence). CDR3 length: 12 residues. The CDR3 DNA is TGCAGTGTCCAAAGTCGGAATCAGCCCCAGCATTTT. As protein: CSVQSRNQPQHF.

This clonotype was seen only a few times. This chain uses TRBV6-1 with TRBJ1-1; 7 bases line up with TRBD1. CDR1 and CDR2 from the germline V gene are MNHNS and SASEGT. After removal of 6 bases from V and 1 base from J, the junction contained 5 bases not matched to a gene. This CDR3 is 14 amino acids long. The CDR3: CASRETGRNTEAFF. The CDR3 region has the DNA TGTGCCAGCAGGGAGACAGGGAGGAACACTGAAGCTTTCTTT.

V usage is TRBV20-1 and J usage is TRBJ2-7; D is possibly TRBD2 (6 bases). Trimming stripped 5 bases from V and 2 bases from J, with 10 bases between. The CDR3 is 12 residues long. Germline lookup yields CDR1 DFQATT and CDR2 SNEGSKA (reference sequence). DNA for the CDR3: TGCAGTGCTGCGACTAGTGCCTACGAGCAGTACTTC. Its translation: CSAATSAYEQYF.

The chain is built from TRBV19 and TRBJ1-4; a possible D gene is TRBD1 (6 bases). The germline V gene encodes CDR1 LNHDA and CDR2 SQIVND (reference sequence). The ends were cut back, 6 bases at V and 8 bases at J, with 19 bases in the middle. This CDR3 is built from 15 residues. The CDR3 loop is CASSLTGQFREKLFF. DNA of the CDR3: TGTGCCAGTAGCCTCACGGGACAATTTAGAGAAAAACTGTTTTTT.

This clonotype was observed a few times. The chain couples TRBV20-1 to TRBJ1-2, with TRBD1 matching over 7 bases. Trimming at V came to 6 bases and at J to 4 bases, leaving 11 bases not matched to a gene. The germline V gene has CDR1 DFQATT and CDR2 SNEGSKA (reference sequence). The CDR3 contains 14 residues. CDR3 in amino acids: CSAPRQGLSYGYTF. The DNA of the CDR3 is TGCAGTGCACCACGACAGGGTCTGAGCTATGGCTACACCTTC.

The chain employs TRBV5-1 and TRBJ2-1, with D unresolved. CDR1 is SGHRS and CDR2 is YFSETQ in the germline V gene. The length of the CDR3 is 19 residues. V was cut by 1 base and J by 0 bases, with 20 bases left in between. The CDR3 loop is CASSLSSLDALSSYNEQFF. In nucleotides, the CDR3 is TGCGCCAGCAGCTTGAGCTCATTAGACGCCCTAAGCTCCTACAATGAGCAGTTCTTC.

J is TRBJ1-5 and V is TRBV20-1, with D possibly TRBD1 on 5 matching bases. CDR3 length: 13 amino acids. CDR1 is DFQATT, CDR2 SNEGSKA, per germline (reference sequence). The V end lost 5 bases, the J end lost 5 bases, and 13 bases lay between the germline ends. CDR3 sequence reads: CSALGTDDQPQHF. In DNA, the CDR3 is TGCAGTGCTCTAGGGACGGACGATCAGCCCCAGCATTTT.

This clonotype was recorded at least ten times. The chain has TRBV7-2 and TRBJ2-3; D gene uncertain. Trimming left V 8 bases short and J 0 bases short, with 12 bases between. CDR3 length: 14 residues. Germline V gene data show CDR1 as SGHTA and CDR2 as FQGNSA. The CDR3 sequence: CASRKVTSTDTQYF. In DNA, the CDR3 is TGTGCCAGCCGTAAAGTTACTAGCACAGATACGCAGTATTTT.

This clonotype has more than one count but fewer than ten. The junction and the germline gene differ at one end; a read error may be behind it. The chain couples TRBV20-1 to TRBJ1-3; the match to TRBD1 covers 10 bases. CDR1 and CDR2 (germline): DFQATT, SNEGSKA (reference sequence). CDR3 length equals 14 residues. The CDR3 DNA is TGCAGTGCCAGAGGACAGGGGGGGTTTGGCACCATATATTTT. This codes for CSARGQGGFGTIYF.

This clonotype was counted between two and nine times. For the CDR3, the DNA is TGTGCCAGCAGCTTAGAGGTATGGGACACGGCAGACAATGAGCAGTTCTTC. Its translation: CASSLEVWDTADNEQFF. The chain has TRBV7-9 and TRBJ2-1; TRBD1 is a possible D gene (6 bases). Trimming cost V 1 base and J 5 bases, with 18 bases left between them. CDR1 and CDR2 (germline): SEHNR, FQNEAQ (reference sequence). CDR3 size: 17 residues.

The sample holds many counts of this clonotype. The genes are TRBV12-3 or TRBV12-4 and TRBJ2-1; D uncertain. V was cut by 0 bases and J by 2 bases, with 5 bases left in between. The CDR3 extends over 14 amino acids. The DNA for the CDR3 is TGTGCCAGCAGTTTAGCTCACCCCTACAATGAGCAGTTCTTC. Its translation is CASSLAHPYNEQFF.

This sequence joins TRBV25-1 and TRBJ2-2; D is unclear. The CDR3 runs to 12 residues. Germline CDR1 is MGHDK and CDR2 is SYGVNS. V was pared by 5 bases and J by 8 bases, with 9 bases between. CDR3 sequence (DNA): TGTGCCAGCAGTTCTTCTTGGGGGGAGCTGTTTTTT. This sequence encodes CASSSSWGELFF.

This clonotype was seen a handful of times. The chain carries TRBV29-1 and TRBJ1-4; D is unresolved. The CDR3 contains 12 residues. The germline gives CDR1 SQVTM, CDR2 ANQGSEA. The V gene lost 5 bases and the J gene lost 10 bases, with 14 bases spanning the gap. CDR3 amino acids: CSVLTSWGKLFF. The CDR3 bases are TGCAGCGTTCTAACCTCTTGGGGAAAACTGTTTTTT.

This clonotype has a handful of counts. The chain employs TRBV5-5 and TRBJ2-1; D is perhaps TRBD2 (6 bases). Trimming stripped 2 bases from V and 12 bases from J, with 9 bases between. The CDR3 has 11 amino acids. Germline V lookup: CDR1 SGHKS, CDR2 YYEKEE (reference sequence). Written as DNA, the CDR3 is TGTGCCAGCAGCTTCCTAGCGAGGCAGTTCTTC. It codes for CASSFLARQFF.

This clonotype was found a few times. The J gene is TRBJ1-1, the V gene TRBV12-3 or TRBV12-4, with D perhaps TRBD1 (5 bases). The CDR3 has 18 amino acids. V was cut by 3 bases and J by 5 bases, with 25 bases left in between. The CDR3 protein is CASSFQIGPDSEGTEAFF. The CDR3 nucleotides are TGTGCCAGCAGTTTCCAAATTGGGCCTGACAGTGAGGGGACTGAAGCTTTCTTT.

The V and J genes are TRBV6-1 and TRBJ2-5; D gene ambiguous. The germline V gene has CDR1 MNHNS and CDR2 SASEGT. Trimming pared 2 bases from V and 1 base from J, leaving 5 bases between. The CDR3 is 13 residues long. The CDR3 is CASSERVQETQYF. CDR3 DNA sequence: TGTGCCAGCAGTGAAAGGGTCCAAGAGACCCAGTACTTC.

The chain combines TRBV6-2 or TRBV6-3 with TRBJ2-1, with 7 bases that match TRBD2. Germline V CDR1 and CDR2: MNHEY, SVGEGT. J was trimmed by 2 bases and V by 2 bases; bases with no gene match: 9. The CDR3 covers 17 residues. The CDR3 sequence is CASSYRQSGTPYNEQFF. CDR3 bases: TGTGCCAGCAGTTACAGACAAAGCGGGACGCCCTACAATGAGCAGTTCTTC.

The chain couples TRBV7-6 to TRBJ2-5; possibly TRBD1 or TRBD2 for D (6 bases each). CDR1 is SGHVS, CDR2 FNYEAQ, per germline. Deletions cut 1 base from V and 5 bases from J, with 26 bases between. The CDR3 contains 19 residues. In DNA form, the CDR3 reads TGTGCCAGCAGCTTAGTTCTGGGGGGAACAGGGCGGAAGTCGGAGACCCAGTACTTC. Amino acid sequence: CASSLVLGGTGRKSETQYF.

The chain has TRBV5-1 and TRBJ2-5, with D possibly matching TRBD2 (6 bases). CDR3 length: 16 amino acids. Germline values: CDR1 SGHRS, CDR2 YFSETQ. Trimming pared 4 bases from V and 5 bases from J, leaving 21 bases between. CDR3 loop: CASSDATGGVGETQYF. The CDR3 coding sequence is TGCGCCAGCAGCGACGCCACCGGCGGGGTTGGGGAGACCCAGTACTTC. Together with reference TRBV5-1 and TRBJ2-5, the CDR3 gives the full variable domain: KAGVTQTPRYLIKTRGQQVTLSCSPISGHRSVSWYQQTPGQGLQFLFEYFSETQRNKGNFPGRFSGRQFSNSRSEMNVSTLELGDSALYLCASSDATGGVGETQYFGPGTRLLVL.

The genes are TRBV5-6 and TRBJ2-5, with 7 bases aligning to TRBD2. V shed 1 base and J 5 bases; nucleotides not matched to a gene: 11. Germline-derived CDR1 and CDR2 are SGHDT and YYEEEE. The CDR3 spans 16 residues. The chain's CDR3 is CASSLSGLLGGETQYF. The DNA for the CDR3 is TGTGCCAGCAGCTTGTCTGGGCTGTTGGGGGGGGAGACCCAGTACTTC. Filled out from reference TRBV5-6 and TRBJ2-5, the complete variable domain reads DAGVTQSPTHLIKTRGQQVTLRCSPKSGHDTVSWYQQALGQGPQFIFQYYEEEERQRGNFPDRFSGHQFPNYSSELNVNALLLGDSALYLCASSLSGLLGGETQYFGPGTRLLVL.